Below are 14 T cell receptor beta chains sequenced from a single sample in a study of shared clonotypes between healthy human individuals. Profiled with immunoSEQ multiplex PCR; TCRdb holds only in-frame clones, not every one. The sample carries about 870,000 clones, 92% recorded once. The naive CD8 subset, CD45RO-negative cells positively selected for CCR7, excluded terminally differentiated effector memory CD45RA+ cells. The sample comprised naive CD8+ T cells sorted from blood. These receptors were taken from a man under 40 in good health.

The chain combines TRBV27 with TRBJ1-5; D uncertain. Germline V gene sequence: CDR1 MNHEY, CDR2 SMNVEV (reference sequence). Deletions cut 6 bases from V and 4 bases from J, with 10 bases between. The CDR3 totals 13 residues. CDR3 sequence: CASSLFPNQPQHF. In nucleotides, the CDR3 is TGTGCCAGCAGCTTGTTTCCAAATCAGCCCCAGCATTTT.

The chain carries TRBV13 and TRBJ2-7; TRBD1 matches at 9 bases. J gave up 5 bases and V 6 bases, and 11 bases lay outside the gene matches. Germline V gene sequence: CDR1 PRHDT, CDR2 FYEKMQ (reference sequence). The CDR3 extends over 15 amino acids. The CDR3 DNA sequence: TGTGCCAGCAGTTCCATGGGACAGGGCTACCACGAGCAGTACTTC. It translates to CASSSMGQGYHEQYF.

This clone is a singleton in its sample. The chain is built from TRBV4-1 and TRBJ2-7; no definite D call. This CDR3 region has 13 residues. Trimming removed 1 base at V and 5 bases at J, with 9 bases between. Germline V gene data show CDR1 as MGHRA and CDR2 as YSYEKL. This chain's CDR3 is CASSQVHRDEQYF. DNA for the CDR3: TGCGCCAGCAGCCAAGTGCATCGCGACGAGCAGTACTTC.

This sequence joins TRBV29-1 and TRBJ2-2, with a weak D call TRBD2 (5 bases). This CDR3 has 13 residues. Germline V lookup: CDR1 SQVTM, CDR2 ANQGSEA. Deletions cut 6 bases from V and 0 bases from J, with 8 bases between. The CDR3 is CSVEATNTGELFF. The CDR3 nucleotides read TGCAGCGTGGAGGCAACGAACACCGGGGAGCTGTTTTTT.

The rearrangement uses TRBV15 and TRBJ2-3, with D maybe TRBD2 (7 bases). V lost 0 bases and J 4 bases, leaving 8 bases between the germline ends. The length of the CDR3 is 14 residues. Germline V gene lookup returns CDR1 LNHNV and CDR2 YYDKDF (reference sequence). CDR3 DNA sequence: TGTGCCACCAGCAGAGAAGGGGGGGCAGATACGCAGTATTTT. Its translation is CATSREGGADTQYF.

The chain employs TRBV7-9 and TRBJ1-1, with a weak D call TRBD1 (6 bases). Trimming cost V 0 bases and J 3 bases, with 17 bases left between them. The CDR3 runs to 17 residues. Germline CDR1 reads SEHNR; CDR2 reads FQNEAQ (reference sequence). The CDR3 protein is CASSLAESGGPDTEAFF. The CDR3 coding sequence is TGTGCCAGCAGCTTAGCGGAGTCGGGGGGGCCCGACACTGAAGCTTTCTTT.

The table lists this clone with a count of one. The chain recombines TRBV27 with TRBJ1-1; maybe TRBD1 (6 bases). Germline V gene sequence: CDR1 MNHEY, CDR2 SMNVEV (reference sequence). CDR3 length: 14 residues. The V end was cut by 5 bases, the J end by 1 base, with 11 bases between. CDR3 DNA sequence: TGTGCCAGCAGTCTCGACAGGTCGAACACTGAAGCTTTCTTT. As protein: CASSLDRSNTEAFF.

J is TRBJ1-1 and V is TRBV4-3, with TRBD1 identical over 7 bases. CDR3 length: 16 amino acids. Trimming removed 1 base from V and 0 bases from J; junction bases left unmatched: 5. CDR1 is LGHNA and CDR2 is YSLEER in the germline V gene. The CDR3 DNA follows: TGCGCCAGCAGCCAAGGGGAGACAGGGATGAACACTGAAGCTTTCTTT. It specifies CASSQGETGMNTEAFF.

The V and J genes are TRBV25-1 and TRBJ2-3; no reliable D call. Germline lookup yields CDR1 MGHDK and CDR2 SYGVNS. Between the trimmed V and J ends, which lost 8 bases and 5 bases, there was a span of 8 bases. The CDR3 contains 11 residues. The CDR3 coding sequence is TGTGCCAGCGGCCTCGGAGATACGCAGTATTTT. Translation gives CASGLGDTQYF. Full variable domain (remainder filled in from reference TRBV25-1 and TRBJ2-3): EADIYQTPRYLVIGTGKKITLECSQTMGHDKMYWYQQDPGMELHLIHYSYGVNSTEKGDLSSESTVSRIRTEHFPLTLESARPSHTSQYLCASGLGDTQYFGPGTRLTVL.

In DNA form, the CDR3 reads TGTGCCAGCAGTCAGCGCGGGAGGGGCGATGAAAAACTGTTTTTT. The encoded protein is CASSQRGRGDEKLFF. The V gene is TRBV27, the J gene TRBJ1-4, with a possible D match to TRBD1 (5 bases). The V and J ends lost 5 bases and 6 bases respectively, with 16 bases between them. Germline CDR1 MNHEY, CDR2 SMNVEV (reference sequence). This CDR3 contains 15 residues.

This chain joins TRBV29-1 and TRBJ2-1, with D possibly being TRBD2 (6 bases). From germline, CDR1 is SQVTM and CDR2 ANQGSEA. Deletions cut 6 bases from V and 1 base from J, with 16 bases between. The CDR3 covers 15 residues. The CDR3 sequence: CSVSAKEGSYNEQFF. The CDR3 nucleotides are TGCAGCGTCTCAGCCAAGGAGGGGTCCTACAATGAGCAGTTCTTC.

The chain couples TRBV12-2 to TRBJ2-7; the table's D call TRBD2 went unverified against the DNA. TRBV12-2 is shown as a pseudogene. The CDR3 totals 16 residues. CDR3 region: CASRLARERNPYEQYF. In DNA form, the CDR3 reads TGTGCAAGTCGCTTAGCGCGGGAAAGGAATCCCTACGAGCAGTACTTC.

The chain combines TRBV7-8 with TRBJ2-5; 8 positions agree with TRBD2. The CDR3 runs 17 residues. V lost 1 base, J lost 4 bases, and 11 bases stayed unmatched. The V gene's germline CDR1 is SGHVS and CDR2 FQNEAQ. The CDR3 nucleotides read TGTGCCAGCAGCTTAGTACCCTCGGCGGGAGGTATAGAGACCCAGTACTTC. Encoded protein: CASSLVPSAGGIETQYF.

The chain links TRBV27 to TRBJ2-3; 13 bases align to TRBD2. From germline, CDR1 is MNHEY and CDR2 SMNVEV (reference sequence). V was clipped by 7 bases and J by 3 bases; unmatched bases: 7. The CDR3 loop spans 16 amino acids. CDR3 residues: CASTPSLAGGTDTQYF. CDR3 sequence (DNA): TGTGCCAGCACCCCTTCACTAGCGGGAGGGACAGATACGCAGTATTTT.